This is a list of T cell receptor beta chains from one sample in a study of identical twins. TCRdb reprocessed the 5' RACE reads with MiXCR, giving one entry per CDR3 protein. The table has around 280,000 distinct CDR3 sequences, under 9% seen once. The same data also went into a second study, on yellow fever vaccine responses in identical twins.

The material sequenced was memory (CD45RO+) T cells sorted from blood. The source is a woman in her late teens or twenties in good health. Each CDR3 is given with its conserved first and last residue. The D gene is left open where the match is weak. Clone size appears in some rows only: once, few, many, or a class for an expanded clone.

D: NA
V: TRBV5-4
J: TRBJ2-2
size: NA
CDR3: CASRWGGPNTGELFF
DNA: TGTGCCAGCAGATGGGGGGGGCCTAACACCGGGGAGCTGTTTTTT

D: NA
V: TRBV12-3/TRBV12-4
J: TRBJ2-1
size: many
CDR3: CASTMGFSSEQFF
DNA: TGTGCCAGCACCATGGGGTTTTCGAGTGAGCAGTTCTTC

D: NA
V: TRBV6-1
J: TRBJ1-1
size: few
CDR3: CANSKNTEAFF
DNA: TGTGCCAACAGTAAGAACACTGAAGCTTTCTTT

D: TRBD2
V: TRBV9
J: TRBJ2-3
size: few
CDR3: CASSATASGGAIDTQYF
DNA: TGTGCCAGCAGCGCCACGGCTAGCGGGGGGGCGATAGATACGCAGTATTTT

D: NA
V: TRBV27
J: TRBJ1-2
size: many
CDR3: CASSGLRYRSAVGYTF
DNA: TGTGCCAGCAGCGGCCTTAGGTACAGATCCGCCGTTGGCTACACCTTC

D: NA
V: TRBV27
J: TRBJ2-7
size: few
CDR3: CASSLYWDRGEQYF
DNA: TGTGCCAGCAGTTTATATTGGGACCGCGGCGAGCAGTACTTC

D: NA
V: TRBV20-1
J: TRBJ1-1
size: many
CDR3: CSARGKTEAFF
DNA: TGCAGTGCTAGGGGTAAGACTGAAGCTTTCTTT

D: TRBD1
V: TRBV12-3/TRBV12-4
J: TRBJ1-5
size: many
CDR3: CASERTGSNQPQHF
DNA: TGTGCCAGCGAACGGACAGGGTCGAATCAGCCCCAGCATTTT

D: NA
V: TRBV28
J: TRBJ2-3
size: few
CDR3: CASSLTVGSTDTQYF
DNA: TGTGCCAGCAGTCTGACGGTAGGAAGCACAGATACGCAGTATTTT

D: NA
V: TRBV20-1
J: TRBJ1-5
size: few
CDR3: CSARGGVENQPQHF
DNA: TGCAGTGCTAGAGGAGGGGTGGAGAATCAGCCCCAGCATTTT

D: NA
V: TRBV5-1
J: TRBJ1-6
size: many
CDR3: CASSFGDYNSPLHF
DNA: TGCGCCAGCAGCTTCGGGGACTATAATTCACCCCTCCACTTT

D: NA
V: TRBV5-5
J: TRBJ2-5
size: many
CDR3: CASSLQGGLGTQYF
DNA: TGTGCCAGCAGCTTACAGGGAGGACTGGGGACCCAGTACTTC

D: NA
V: TRBV20-1
J: TRBJ1-4
size: many
CDR3: CSARDVRGTTNEKLFF
DNA: TGCAGTGCTAGAGACGTCAGGGGAACTACTAATGAAAAACTGTTTTTT

D: TRBD1
V: TRBV6-1
J: TRBJ1-5
size: few
CDR3: CASQGVTYSNQPQHF
DNA: TGTGCCAGCCAGGGGGTTACCTATAGCAATCAGCCCCAGCATTTT

D: TRBD2
V: TRBV20-1
J: TRBJ2-1
size: NA
CDR3: CSARDPAGVSPTNEQFF
DNA: TGCAGTGCTAGAGATCCAGCGGGGGTGTCCCCTACGAATGAGCAGTTCTTC

D: NA
V: TRBV11-2
J: TRBJ2-1
size: many
CDR3: CASSLGGEGPYNEQFF
DNA: TGTGCCAGCAGCTTAGGGGGTGAGGGCCCCTACAATGAGCAGTTCTTC

D: TRBD2
V: TRBV13
J: TRBJ2-7
size: NA
CDR3: CASSLGTSAYEQYF
DNA: TGTGCCAGCAGCTTAGGGACTAGCGCCTACGAGCAGTACTTC

D: NA
V: TRBV7-2
J: TRBJ1-1
size: NA
CDR3: CASSLEGWGRRTEAFF
DNA: TGTGCCAGCAGCTTAGAAGGATGGGGACGGAGGACTGAAGCTTTCTTT

D: NA
V: TRBV4-1
J: TRBJ1-2
size: NA
CDR3: CASSPQDSGIGYTF
DNA: TGCGCCAGCAGCCCCCAGGACAGCGGTATCGGCTACACCTTC

D: NA
V: TRBV13
J: TRBJ2-4
size: NA
CDR3: CASSLGQTGYSGDIQYF
DNA: TGTGCCAGCAGCTTAGGCCAAACAGGGTACTCAGGTGACATTCAGTACTTC

D: NA
V: TRBV4-1
J: TRBJ1-3
size: NA
CDR3: CASSQVESSGNTIYF
DNA: TGCGCCAGCAGCCAAGTCGAGAGCTCTGGAAACACCATATATTTT

D: TRBD2
V: TRBV10-3
J: TRBJ2-2
size: NA
CDR3: CAISGGTRMGTGELFF
DNA: TGTGCCATCAGTGGAGGGACTAGGATGGGTACCGGGGAGCTGTTTTTT

D: NA
V: TRBV7-2
J: TRBJ2-2
size: many
CDR3: CASSLVPGGTGELFF
DNA: TGTGCCAGCAGCTTAGTTCCAGGGGGGACCGGGGAGCTGTTTTTT

D: TRBD1
V: TRBV12-3/TRBV12-4
J: TRBJ1-2
size: NA
CDR3: CASSLTGGNGYTF
DNA: TGTGCCAGCAGTCTGACAGGGGGCAATGGCTACACCTTC

D: NA
V: TRBV9
J: TRBJ2-1
size: many
CDR3: CASSRTGYNEQFF
DNA: TGTGCCAGCAGTAGGACTGGTTACAATGAGCAGTTCTTC

D: NA
V: TRBV10-2
J: TRBJ1-2
size: NA
CDR3: CASSPTRRSQDGYTF
DNA: TGCGCCAGCAGTCCAACCCGACGGAGCCAAGATGGCTACACCTTC

D: NA
V: TRBV7-8
J: TRBJ1-1
size: many
CDR3: CASSMVESTEAFF
DNA: TGTGCCAGCAGCATGGTCGAGAGCACTGAAGCTTTCTTT

D: NA
V: TRBV20-1
J: TRBJ2-6
size: many
CDR3: CSASRGSGANVLTF
DNA: TGCAGTGCTAGTCGAGGTTCCGGGGCCAACGTCCTGACTTTC

D: TRBD2
V: TRBV7-1
J: TRBJ2-3
size: NA
CDR3: CASSSLPPGLAGGLLRTDTQYF
DNA: TGTGCCAGCAGCTCGCTACCCCCCGGTCTAGCGGGGGGACTCCTTAGGACAGATACGCAGTATTTT

D: TRBD1
V: TRBV10-3
J: TRBJ1-6
size: few
CDR3: CAIKGQGSNSPLHF
DNA: TGTGCCATCAAAGGACAGGGCTCCAATTCACCCCTCCACTTT

D: NA
V: TRBV5-1
J: TRBJ2-1
size: few
CDR3: CASSLAVNFGRALGEQFF
DNA: TGCGCCAGCAGCTTGGCGGTGAACTTTGGCAGGGCCCTGGGTGAGCAGTTCTTC

D: NA
V: TRBV29-1
J: TRBJ2-7
size: many
CDR3: CSVIGDGSYEQYF
DNA: TGCAGCGTGATTGGGGACGGTTCCTACGAGCAGTACTTC

D: NA
V: TRBV14
J: TRBJ2-1
size: many
CDR3: CASSPSPGSSYNEQFF
DNA: TGTGCCAGCAGCCCGAGCCCAGGGAGCTCCTACAATGAGCAGTTCTTC

D: NA
V: TRBV6-2/TRBV6-3
J: TRBJ2-5
size: few
CDR3: CASRITGLETQYF
DNA: TGTGCCAGCAGGATCACAGGTTTGGAGACCCAGTACTTC

D: NA
V: TRBV12-3/TRBV12-4
J: TRBJ1-6
size: many
CDR3: CASSGTNENSPLHF
DNA: TGTGCCAGCAGCGGGACAAACGAAAATTCACCCCTCCACTTT

D: TRBD1
V: TRBV14
J: TRBJ1-2
size: NA
CDR3: CASSQTTGGLYGYTF
DNA: TGTGCCAGCAGCCAGACGACAGGGGGGCTCTATGGCTACACCTTC

D: NA
V: TRBV5-1
J: TRBJ2-1
size: many
CDR3: CASREGGLVKGRGEQFF
DNA: TGCGCCAGCAGAGAGGGTGGCCTTGTCAAGGGAAGGGGTGAGCAGTTCTTC

D: NA
V: TRBV21-1
J: TRBJ2-3
size: few
CDR3: CASSNTEGLPRTDTQYF
DNA: TGTGCCAGCAGCAACACTGAGGGGCTTCCGAGAACAGATACGCAGTATTTT

D: NA
V: TRBV6-1
J: TRBJ1-1
size: NA
CDR3: CASRQGSMNTEAFF
DNA: TGTGCCAGCAGGCAGGGTTCGATGAACACTGAAGCTTTCTTT

D: NA
V: TRBV10-3
J: TRBJ2-7
size: many
CDR3: CAISESGSAYSSYEQYF
DNA: TGTGCCATCAGTGAGTCGGGGAGTGCATACAGCTCCTACGAGCAGTACTTC

D: TRBD1
V: TRBV7-2
J: TRBJ1-5
size: many
CDR3: CASSSPGQSQHF
DNA: TGTGCCAGCAGTTCTCCGGGACAGTCCCAGCATTTT

D: TRBD1
V: TRBV28
J: TRBJ2-7
size: NA
CDR3: CASSYHGQESGEQYF
DNA: TGTGCCAGCAGTTATCACGGACAGGAGTCGGGTGAGCAGTACTTC

D: NA
V: TRBV10-3
J: TRBJ2-5
size: NA
CDR3: CAISESRQEETQYF
DNA: TGTGCCATCAGTGAGTCCAGACAGGAAGAGACCCAGTACTTC

D: NA
V: TRBV9
J: TRBJ2-1
size: few
CDR3: CASSPRPGTDNEQFF
DNA: TGTGCCAGCAGCCCCCGACCAGGGACCGACAATGAGCAGTTCTTC

D: TRBD1
V: TRBV5-1
J: TRBJ1-3
size: few
CDR3: CASSDGTGVGNTIYF
DNA: TGCGCCAGCAGCGATGGCACAGGGGTCGGAAACACCATATATTTT

D: TRBD1
V: TRBV5-4
J: TRBJ2-5
size: few
CDR3: CASQSSTGPETQYF
DNA: TGTGCCAGCCAATCATCGACAGGGCCAGAGACCCAGTACTTC

D: NA
V: TRBV7-9
J: TRBJ1-1
size: many
CDR3: CASSLMGGNTEAFF
DNA: TGTGCCAGCAGCTTAATGGGGGGGAACACTGAAGCTTTCTTT

D: NA
V: TRBV13
J: TRBJ2-1
size: NA
CDR3: CASSLDPGPNSRWFF
DNA: TGTGCCAGCAGCTTAGATCCCGGACCTAACTCAAGATGGTTCTTC